The entry below gives a single T cell receptor (beta chain) sequence along with its context. Its antigen is not known. Approximately 200 ng DNA, approximately 30,000 T cell genomes, went into each sorted-subset replicate PCR. Clones were read by immunoSEQ multiplex PCR, and TCRdb kept only the in-frame ones, dropping some. The repertoire holds millions of clones, with about 92% as singletons. The sample originates from a study of shared clonotypes between healthy human individuals. Positive CCR7 selection of CD45RO-negative cells yielded the naive CD8 cells, and terminally differentiated effector memory CD45RA+ cells were excluded. Caucasian adults residing in Nashville, Tennessee made up all the donors. The CDR3 spans 13 residues. Trimming removed 8 bases at V and 2 bases at J, with 13 bases between. Germline V CDR1 and CDR2: MNHNS, SASEGT. Study-wide results and caveats: Larger estimated richness was generally recorded for naive subsets relative to memory subsets. Sequencing depth was expected to influence donor clonotype sharing.

Sequenced: naive CD8+ T cells from PBMCs. The clonotype originates from a young man in good health. Some clones in this sample may be carry-over from other donors' samples. The chain employs TRBV6-1 and TRBJ2-7, with D tentatively TRBD1 (5 bases). CDR3 residues: CASVWAGPYEQYF. In DNA, the CDR3 is TGTGCCAGCGTTTGGGCAGGGCCCTACGAGCAGTACTTC.